The rows below give T cell receptor beta chains drawn from one sample of a study of cytomegalovirus exposure and HLA in healthy donors. Libraries were prepared by immunoSEQ multiplex PCR; TCRdb keeps only in-frame clonotypes and omits some of them. The table has roughly 150,000 clones, around 70% seen once. Sample: PBMCs. Receptor source: a woman aged 60-75 years in good health and CMV-seropositive. CDR3s include the opening cysteine and the closing phenylalanine or tryptophan. The D gene is left open where the match is weak. Some rows mark clone size as missing; the rest say once, few, many or name a class of expanded clone.

d_gene,abundance,j_gene,v_gene,CDR3nt,CDR3aa
-,-,TRBJ1-1,TRBV7-8,TGTGCCAGCAGCTCGACGATAGGCGGGGGGCTTTCGCACACTGAAGCTTTCTTT,CASSSTIGGGLSHTEAFF
-,few,TRBJ2-7,TRBV6-6,TGTGCCAGCAGTTACTTCAGTCGGGGGTCCTCCTACGAGCAGTACTTC,CASSYFSRGSSYEQYF
-,-,TRBJ1-1,TRBV6-5,TGTGCCAGCAGTACACAGGCACTGAACACTGAAGCTTTCTTT,CASSTQALNTEAFF
-,-,TRBJ2-1,TRBV5-4,TGTGCCAGCAATAGGAGGGACAATGAGCAGTTCTTC,CASNRRDNEQFF
-,-,TRBJ2-1,TRBV5-4,TGTGCCAGCAGCTCGGCGGCCAACAATGAGCAGTTCTTC,CASSSAANNEQFF
TRBD1,-,TRBJ1-1,TRBV5-6,TGTGCCAGCAGCTGGGACAGCTACACTGAAGCTTTCTTT,CASSWDSYTEAFF
-,-,TRBJ1-2,TRBV7-9,TGTGCCAGCAGCTTAGAAGGAGGGGTCGACTATGGCTACACCTTC,CASSLEGGVDYGYTF
TRBD2,-,TRBJ2-7,TRBV7-2,TGTGCCAGCAGCCCGGAAGGGGCTAGCGGGGCCTACGAGCAGTACTTC,CASSPEGASGAYEQYF
-,-,TRBJ1-2,TRBV28,TGTGCCAGCAGCCGGGGAAACTATGGCTACACCTTC,CASSRGNYGYTF
-,-,TRBJ2-7,TRBV30,TGTGCAGCGGACCGGTACTCCTACGAGCAGTACTTC,CAADRYSYEQYF
-,-,TRBJ2-7,TRBV28,TGTGCCAGCAGTTTTCGGGCCTACGAGCAGTACTTC,CASSFRAYEQYF
TRBD1,-,TRBJ1-1,TRBV18,TGTGCCAGCTCACGACAGGGTCGAACTGAAGCTTTCTTT,CASSRQGRTEAFF
TRBD2,-,TRBJ2-5,TRBV5-8,TGTGCCAGCAGCGTAGCGGGAGGGGGACAAGAGACCCAGTACTTC,CASSVAGGGQETQYF
-,once,TRBJ2-1,TRBV2,TGTGCCAGCAGTTCGACTACCAGCTCCTACAATGAGCAGTTCTTC,CASSSTTSSYNEQFF
TRBD1,-,TRBJ1-2,TRBV10-3,TGTGCCATCAGGGCAGGGGGTAACTATGGCTACACCTTC,CAIRAGGNYGYTF
TRBD2,-,TRBJ2-2,TRBV10-3,TGTGCCATCAATAGCGGGAGGGGGACCGGGGAGCTGTTTTTT,CAINSGRGTGELFF
-,once,TRBJ2-5,TRBV10-3,TGTGCCATCGGTAAACCCGGTCCCCAAGAGACCCAGTACTTC,CAIGKPGPQETQYF
-,once,TRBJ2-3,TRBV27,TGTGCCAGCACCCCCGCGGGCACAGATACGCAGTATTTT,CASTPAGTDTQYF
-,-,TRBJ1-1,TRBV9,TGTGCCAGCAGCGTAAGGGGTGGAGACACTGAAGCTTTCTTT,CASSVRGGDTEAFF
TRBD2,-,TRBJ2-7,TRBV6-5,TGTGCCAGCAGTTCAACTAGCGGGACTACCTACGAGCAGTACTTC,CASSSTSGTTYEQYF
-,-,TRBJ1-4,TRBV28,TGTGCCAGCTCACGAGGGCCGCTTAATGAAAAACTGTTTTTT,CASSRGPLNEKLFF
-,-,TRBJ2-7,TRBV28,TGTGCCAGCAGTTCCAGTTGGAGGGAGCAGTACTTC,CASSSSWREQYF
-,-,TRBJ2-1,TRBV5-1,TGCGCCAGCAGCTTGGCTAGCTACAATGAGCAGTTCTTC,CASSLASYNEQFF
TRBD1,-,TRBJ1-6,TRBV6-6,TGTGCCAGCAGCCCCGCAGGGGGGCGTTCACCCCTCCACTTT,CASSPAGGRSPLHF
-,-,TRBJ2-6,TRBV19,TGTGCCAGTAGTATAGATGACAGTCGGGCCAACGTCCTGACTTTC,CASSIDDSRANVLTF
-,-,TRBJ1-2,TRBV19,TGTGCCAGTAGTAGTCAGGTCTGGTATGGCTACACCTTC,CASSSQVWYGYTF
TRBD1,-,TRBJ2-7,TRBV27,TGTGCCAGCAGTTTGGGGACAGGCCCCTACGAGCAGTACTTC,CASSLGTGPYEQYF
-,-,TRBJ2-6,TRBV4-1,TGCGCCAGCAGCCAACGTCAAGCGGTGGGCGCTGGGGCCAACGTCCTGACTTTC,CASSQRQAVGAGANVLTF